The 2 T cell receptor beta chains below all came from one sample that was sequenced in a study of blood T cell repertoires in COVID-19. Profiled with immunoSEQ multiplex PCR; TCRdb holds only in-frame clones, not every one. Among a few hundred thousand clones listed, 84% were seen once. Input material: PBMCs or T cells enriched from blood (not recorded which). The receptors were gathered from a man aged 45-65 years who had recovered from COVID-19.

Written as DNA, the CDR3 is TGTGCTGGGACAGGGAACAGAGCAAGTAAGGCCACTGAAGCTTTCTTT. Its translation is CAGTGNRASKATEAFF. The V and J genes are TRBV30 and TRBJ1-1; 9 positions agree with TRBD1. The germline gives CDR1 GTSNPN, CDR2 SVGIG (reference sequence). This CDR3 is 16 amino acids long.

The J gene is TRBJ1-5, the V gene TRBV12-3 or TRBV12-4; possible D gene TRBD1, 6 bases. With 6 bases removed from V and 5 bases from J, the gap between germline ends came to 11 bases. The CDR3 runs to 13 residues. For the CDR3, the DNA is TGTGCCAGCAGCCTACAGGGATATCAGCCCCAGCATTTT. Its protein product is CASSLQGYQPQHF.